This T cell receptor (beta chain) was identified during a study of identical twins. MiXCR, run by TCRdb on the 5' RACE reads, gives a single entry per CDR3 protein. The table shows 500,000 to 650,000 distinct CDR3 sequences, with about 7% occurring only once. Study findings and constraints: Out-of-frame alpha sequences common to twins exhibited a surplus of low generation probability.

This clonotype was observed a handful of times. As yet, its antigen is unknown. The CDR3 totals 12 residues. V was cut by 7 bases and J by 3 bases, with 9 bases left in between. Germline V gives CDR1 MDHEN, CDR2 SYDVKM. These data also featured in a second study, about yellow fever vaccine responses in identical twins.

The clonotype originates from a woman between 18 and 29 years old in good health. The rearrangement joins TRBV28 to TRBJ1-1; D is ambiguous. Sequencing used PBMCs. The CDR3 loop reads CASNYLYTEAFF. The CDR3 DNA reads TGTGCCAGCAACTATCTCTACACTGAAGCTTTCTTT.